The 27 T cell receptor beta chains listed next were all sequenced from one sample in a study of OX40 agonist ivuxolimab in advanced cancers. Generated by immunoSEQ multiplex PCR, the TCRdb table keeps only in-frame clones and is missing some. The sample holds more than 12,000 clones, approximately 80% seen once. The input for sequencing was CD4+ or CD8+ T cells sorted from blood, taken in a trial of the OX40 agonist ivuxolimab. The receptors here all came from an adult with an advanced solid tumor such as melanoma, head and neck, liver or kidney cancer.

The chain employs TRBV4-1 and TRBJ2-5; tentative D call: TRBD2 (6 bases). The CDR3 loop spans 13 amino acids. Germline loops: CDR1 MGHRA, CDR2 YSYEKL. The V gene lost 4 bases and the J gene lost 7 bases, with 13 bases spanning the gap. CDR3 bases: TGCGCCAGCAGCCCAGAGGAGGGTTGGACCCAGTACTTC. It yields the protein CASSPEEGWTQYF.

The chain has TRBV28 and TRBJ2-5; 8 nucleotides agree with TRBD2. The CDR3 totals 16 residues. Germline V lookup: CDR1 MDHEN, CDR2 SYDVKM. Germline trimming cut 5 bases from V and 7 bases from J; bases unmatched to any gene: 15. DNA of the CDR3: TGTGCCAGCAGTCCTAGGGACGGACTAGCAAGAGGGACCCAGTACTTC. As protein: CASSPRDGLARGTQYF.

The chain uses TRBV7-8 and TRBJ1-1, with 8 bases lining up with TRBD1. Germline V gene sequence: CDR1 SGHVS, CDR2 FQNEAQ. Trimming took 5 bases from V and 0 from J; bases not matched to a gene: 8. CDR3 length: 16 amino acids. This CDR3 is CASSMTGAGLNTEAFF. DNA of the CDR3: TGTGCCAGCAGCATGACAGGGGCCGGGCTGAACACTGAAGCTTTCTTT.

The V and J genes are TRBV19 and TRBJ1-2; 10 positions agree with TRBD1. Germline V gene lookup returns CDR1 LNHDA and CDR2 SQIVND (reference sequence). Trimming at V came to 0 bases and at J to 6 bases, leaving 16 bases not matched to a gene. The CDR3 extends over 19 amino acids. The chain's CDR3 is CASSIEVIPRTGGVNGYTF. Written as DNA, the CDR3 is TGTGCCAGTAGTATAGAAGTCATCCCCCGGACAGGGGGAGTTAATGGCTACACCTTC.

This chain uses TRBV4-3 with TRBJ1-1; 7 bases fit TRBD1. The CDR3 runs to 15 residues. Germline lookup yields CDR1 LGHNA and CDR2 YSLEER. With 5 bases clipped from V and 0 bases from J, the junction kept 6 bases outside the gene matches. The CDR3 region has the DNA TGCGCCAGCAGCGCGACAGGGTATATGAACACTGAAGCTTTCTTT. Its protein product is CASSATGYMNTEAFF.

The chain's CDR3 is CATSRVGQGSPLHF. The CDR3 region has the DNA TGTGCCACCAGCAGAGTGGGACAGGGCTCACCCCTCCACTTT. This rearrangement joins TRBV15 to TRBJ1-6, with 9 bases matching TRBD1. The V gene's germline CDR1 is LNHNV and CDR2 YYDKDF (reference sequence). V was clipped by 1 base and J by 10 bases; unmatched bases: 2. The CDR3 is 14 residues long.

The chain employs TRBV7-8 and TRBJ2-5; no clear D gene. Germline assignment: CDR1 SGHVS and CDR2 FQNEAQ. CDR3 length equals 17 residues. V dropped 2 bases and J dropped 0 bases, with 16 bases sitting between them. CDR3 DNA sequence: TGTGCCAGCAGCTTATTTACGGCAGGACCGTACCAAGAGACCCAGTACTTC. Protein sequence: CASSLFTAGPYQETQYF.

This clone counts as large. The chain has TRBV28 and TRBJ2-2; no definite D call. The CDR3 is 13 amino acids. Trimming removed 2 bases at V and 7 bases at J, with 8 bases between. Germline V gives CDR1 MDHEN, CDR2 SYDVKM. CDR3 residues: CASSLEVFGELFF. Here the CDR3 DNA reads TGTGCCAGCAGTTTAGAGGTATTCGGGGAGCTGTTTTTT.

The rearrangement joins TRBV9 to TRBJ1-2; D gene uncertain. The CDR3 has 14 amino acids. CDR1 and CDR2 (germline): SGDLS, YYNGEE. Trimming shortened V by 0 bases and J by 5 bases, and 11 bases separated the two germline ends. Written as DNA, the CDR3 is TGTGCCAGCAGCGTAGGGGCGGATTTGTATGGCTACACCTTC. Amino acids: CASSVGADLYGYTF.

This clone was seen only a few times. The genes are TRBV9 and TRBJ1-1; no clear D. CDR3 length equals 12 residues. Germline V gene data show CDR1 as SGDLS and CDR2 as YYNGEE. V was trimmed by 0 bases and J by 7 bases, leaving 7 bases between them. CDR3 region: CASSVEGHEAFF. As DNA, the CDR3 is TGTGCCAGCAGCGTAGAAGGCCATGAAGCTTTCTTT.

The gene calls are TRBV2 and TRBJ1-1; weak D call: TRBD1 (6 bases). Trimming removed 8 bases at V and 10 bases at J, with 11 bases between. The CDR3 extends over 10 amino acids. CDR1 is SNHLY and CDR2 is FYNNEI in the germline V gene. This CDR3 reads CASVGRGAFF. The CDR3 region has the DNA TGTGCCAGCGTGGGCAGGGGAGCTTTCTTT. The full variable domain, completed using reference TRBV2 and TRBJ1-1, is EPEVTQTPSHQVTQMGQEVILRCVPISNHLYFYWYRQILGQKVEFLVSFYNNEISEKSEIFDDQFSVERPDGSNFTLKIRSTKLEDSAMYFCASVGRGAFFGQGTRLTVV.

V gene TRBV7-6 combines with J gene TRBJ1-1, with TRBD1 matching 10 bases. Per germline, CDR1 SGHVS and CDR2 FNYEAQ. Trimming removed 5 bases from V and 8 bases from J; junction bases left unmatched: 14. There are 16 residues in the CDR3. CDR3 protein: CASSPPPGTGAIEAFF. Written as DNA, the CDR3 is TGTGCCAGCAGCCCCCCTCCCGGGACAGGGGCTATCGAAGCTTTCTTT.

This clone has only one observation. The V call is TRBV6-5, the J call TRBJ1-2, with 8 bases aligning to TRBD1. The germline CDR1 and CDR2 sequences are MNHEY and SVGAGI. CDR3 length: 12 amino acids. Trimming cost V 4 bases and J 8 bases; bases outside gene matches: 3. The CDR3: CASSWTGIGYTF. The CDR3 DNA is TGTGCCAGCAGTTGGACAGGGATCGGCTACACCTTC.

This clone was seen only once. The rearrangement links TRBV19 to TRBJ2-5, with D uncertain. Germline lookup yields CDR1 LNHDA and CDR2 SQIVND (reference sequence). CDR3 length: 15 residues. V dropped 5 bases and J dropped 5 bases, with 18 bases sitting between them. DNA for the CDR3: TGTGCCAGTAGTGAGGCAGCCTACTTGAGGGAGACCCAGTACTTC. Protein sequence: CASSEAAYLRETQYF. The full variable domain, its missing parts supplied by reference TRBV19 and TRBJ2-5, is DGGITQSPKYLFRKEGQNVTLSCEQNLNHDAMYWYRQDPGQGLRLIYYSQIVNDFQKGDIAEGYSVSREKKESFPLTVTSAQKNPTAFYLCASSEAAYLRETQYFGPGTRLLVL.

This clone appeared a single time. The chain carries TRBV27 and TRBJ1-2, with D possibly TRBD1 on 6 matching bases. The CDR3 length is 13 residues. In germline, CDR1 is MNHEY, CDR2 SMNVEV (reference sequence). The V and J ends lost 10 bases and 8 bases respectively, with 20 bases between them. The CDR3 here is CATGQTDVGGYTF. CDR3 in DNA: TGTGCCACAGGACAGACCGATGTCGGGGGCTACACCTTC.

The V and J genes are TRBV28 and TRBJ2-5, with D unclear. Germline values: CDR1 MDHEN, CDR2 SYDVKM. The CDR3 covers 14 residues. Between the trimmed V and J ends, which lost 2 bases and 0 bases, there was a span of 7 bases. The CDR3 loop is CASSLIGYQETQYF. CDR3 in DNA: TGTGCCAGCAGTTTAATAGGGTACCAAGAGACCCAGTACTTC.

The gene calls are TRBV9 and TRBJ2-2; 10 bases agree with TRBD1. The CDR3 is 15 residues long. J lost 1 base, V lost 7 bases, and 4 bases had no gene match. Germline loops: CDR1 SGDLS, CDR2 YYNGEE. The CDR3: CASSTGGENTGELFF. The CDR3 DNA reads TGTGCCAGCTCGACAGGGGGCGAGAACACCGGGGAGCTGTTTTTT.

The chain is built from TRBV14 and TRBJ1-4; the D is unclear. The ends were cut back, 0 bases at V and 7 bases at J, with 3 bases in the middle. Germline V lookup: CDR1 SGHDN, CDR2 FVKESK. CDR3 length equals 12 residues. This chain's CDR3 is CASSQEGEKLFF. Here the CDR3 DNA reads TGTGCCAGCAGCCAAGAAGGTGAAAAACTGTTTTTT.

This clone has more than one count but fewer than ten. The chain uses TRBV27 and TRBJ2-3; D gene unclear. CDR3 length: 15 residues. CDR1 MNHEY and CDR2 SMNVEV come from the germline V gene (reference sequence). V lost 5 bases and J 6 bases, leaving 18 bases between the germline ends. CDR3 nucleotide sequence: TGTGCCAGCAGTATCCTTGACTCTTTGGAGGATACGCAGTATTTT. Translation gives CASSILDSLEDTQYF.

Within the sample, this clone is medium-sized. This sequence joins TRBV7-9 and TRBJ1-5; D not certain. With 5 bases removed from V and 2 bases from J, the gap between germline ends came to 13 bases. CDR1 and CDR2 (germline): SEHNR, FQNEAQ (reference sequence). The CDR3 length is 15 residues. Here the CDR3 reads CASSVYFGGNQPQHF. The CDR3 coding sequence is TGTGCCAGCAGCGTCTATTTTGGCGGCAATCAGCCCCAGCATTTT.

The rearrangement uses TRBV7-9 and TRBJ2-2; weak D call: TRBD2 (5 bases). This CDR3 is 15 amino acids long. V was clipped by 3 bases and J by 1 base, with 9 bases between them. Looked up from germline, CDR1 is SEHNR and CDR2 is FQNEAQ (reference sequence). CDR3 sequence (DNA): TGTGCCAGCAGCTTCGCAGGACTGAACACCGGGGAGCTGTTTTTT. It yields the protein CASSFAGLNTGELFF.

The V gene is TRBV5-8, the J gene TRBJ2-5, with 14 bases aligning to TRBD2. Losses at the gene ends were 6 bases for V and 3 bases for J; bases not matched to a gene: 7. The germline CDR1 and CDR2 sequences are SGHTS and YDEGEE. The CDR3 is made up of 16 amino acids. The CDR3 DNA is TGTGCCAGCACCACCGGACTAGCGGGGGGAAAAGAGACCCAGTACTTC. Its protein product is CASTTGLAGGKETQYF. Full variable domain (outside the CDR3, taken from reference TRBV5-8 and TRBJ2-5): EAGVTQSPTHLIKTRGQQATLRCSPISGHTSVYWYQQALGLGLQFLLWYDEGEERNRGNFPPRFSGRQFPNYSSELNVNALELEDSALYLCASTTGLAGGKETQYFGPGTRLLVL.

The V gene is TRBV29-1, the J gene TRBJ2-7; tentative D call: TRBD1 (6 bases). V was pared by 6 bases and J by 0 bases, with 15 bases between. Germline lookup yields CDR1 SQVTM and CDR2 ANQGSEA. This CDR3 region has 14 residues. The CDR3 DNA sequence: TGCAGCGTCCCGGACAGTCAAAGCTCCTACGAGCAGTACTTC. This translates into CSVPDSQSSYEQYF.

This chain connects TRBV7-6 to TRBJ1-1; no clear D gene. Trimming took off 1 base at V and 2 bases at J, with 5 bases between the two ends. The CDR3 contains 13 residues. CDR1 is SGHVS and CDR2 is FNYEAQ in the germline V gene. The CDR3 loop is CASSLGENTEAFF. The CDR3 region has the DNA TGTGCCAGCAGCTTAGGAGAAAACACTGAAGCTTTCTTT.

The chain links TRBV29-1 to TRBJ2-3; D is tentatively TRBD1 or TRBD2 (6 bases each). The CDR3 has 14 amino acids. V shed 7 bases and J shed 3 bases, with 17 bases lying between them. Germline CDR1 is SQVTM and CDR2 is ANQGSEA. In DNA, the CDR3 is TGCAGCGGGACGGGGGCCCAAGGTACAGATACGCAGTATTTT. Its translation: CSGTGAQGTDTQYF.

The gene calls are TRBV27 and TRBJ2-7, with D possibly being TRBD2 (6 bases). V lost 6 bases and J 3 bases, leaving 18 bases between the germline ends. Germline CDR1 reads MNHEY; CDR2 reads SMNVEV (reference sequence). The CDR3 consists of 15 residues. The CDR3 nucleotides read TGTGCCAGCAGGCGAACCCCGCGGGACCGCTACGAGCAGTACTTC. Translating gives CASRRTPRDRYEQYF.

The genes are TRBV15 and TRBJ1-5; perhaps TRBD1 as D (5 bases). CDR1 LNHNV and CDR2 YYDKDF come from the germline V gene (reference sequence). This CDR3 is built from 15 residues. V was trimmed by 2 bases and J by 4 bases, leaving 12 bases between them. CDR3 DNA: TGTGCCACCAGCAGATTTAGGGGCGGGAATCAGCCCCAGCATTTT. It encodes CATSRFRGGNQPQHF.